This T cell receptor (beta chain) comes out of a study of cytomegalovirus exposure and HLA in healthy donors (dated by TCRdb to 2016 to 2017). About the full investigation: An earlier analysis of 587 of the donors reported 276 Gb of sequence data and 117 million unique TCR beta sequences obtained from roughly 170 million T cells. About 300 gigabases of sequencing data and approximately 84 million unique TCR sequences were included in an early release covering 550 to 800 HLA-typed donors. Of the 300 to 450 genotyped donors, 80% to 90% were placed in the genetic ancestry cluster associated with self-reported Caucasian donors. The aim of the study was to test whether cataloging public T cell receptors could identify signatures of past pathogen exposure. The study profiled the T cell repertoires of hundreds of subjects by immunosequencing and related them to cytomegalovirus serostatus. Along with the roughly 610-subject first cohort, a separate validation cohort of over 90 different subjects was used. To predict cytomegalovirus infection status, the study combined high-throughput TCR immunosequencing, statistical association of individual TCRs with disease status, and machine learning. A later analysis re-analyzed previously published TCR beta repertoires from roughly 690 donors and added high-resolution HLA genotyping to study TCR occurrence patterns. In the later analysis, no new phenotypic data were used to find candidate immune exposures; instead, reliance was placed on TCR beta sequences and their occurrence across donors. To decide whether each TCR beta V gene segment behaved as functional or pseudogenic, an earlier analysis of some 580 of the donors relied on high-throughput TCR beta sequencing. Alongside the repertoire data, information on donor age, sex, ethnicity and CMV serostatus was compiled. Genome-wide SNP genotypes for about three fifths of the roughly 700 donors were used in a later genetic analysis, which treated that subset as a discovery cohort. Every discovery cohort repertoire had been produced on one sequencing platform. Both class I and class II loci were covered by HLA typing, at four-digit resolution. The number of donors typed differed by locus, with roughly 629-640 for A, B, C, DRB1 and DQB1, approximately 500 for DQA1, 600 to 610 for DPA1, and over 400 for DPB1. Roughly five DR-DQ haplotypes were handled as single units for association and clustering, since linkage in the cohort was strong. Across approximately 400 genotyped donors of the cohort, an average of about 200,000 unique TCR beta nucleotide sequences per donor were sequenced, and about a sixth of those sequences were non-productive. Summary of the overall study and its limitations: A later genetic analysis reported fewer N-insertions in productive TCRs among donors in an Asian-associated ancestry cluster than the roughly 620-donor mean. Strong co-occurrence of HLA alleles, especially DR and DQ, made assigning TCR associations to individual alleles difficult. Because HLA typing was missing for some donors at each locus, association tests included only the typed subset. It was suggested by the authors that the approach could potentially be generalized to other disease states and immunological phenotypes. In the study, around 160 TCR beta chains were listed as associated with cytomegalovirus. V-gene and J-gene trimming of TCR beta chains was associated with a missense DCLRE1C variant in a later genetic analysis, and the association was replicated in an independent cohort. Only TCR beta chains were sequenced in this cohort, and the absence of alpha or paired-chain data limited detectable features. A later analysis reported that several top co-occurrence clusters appeared linked to parvovirus B19, influenza, CMV and Epstein-Barr virus. In vitro tests confirmed that a few of the cytomegalovirus-associated TCR beta chains recognize cytomegalovirus antigens. In both the original and validation cohorts, the classifier was reported to diagnose cytomegalovirus status with high specificity and sensitivity. In a later analysis, most CMV-associated TCR beta chains were found to appear HLA-restricted, with HLA associations seemingly driven largely by CMV exposure. Linkage disequilibrium might explain the correlated functional status among segregating V segments, but an unknown experimental factor could not be ruled out. At a false discovery rate of 0.05, a later analysis linked some 18,000 TCR beta sequences to specific HLA alleles. A group of highly shared sequence variants was considered likely to be a technical artifact of the sequencing pipeline. In an earlier analysis of approximately 590 of the donors, most TCR beta V segments appeared in productive rearrangements about 90% or about 30% of the time, broadly matching IMGT annotations. The earlier analysis of about 600 of the donors excluded some 15 rarely observed V segments, including chromosome 9 orphons, because counts were too low. In a later analysis, HLA-associated TCR beta chains showed more clonal expansion and lower generation probabilities than non-associated chains that were equally common. Some IMGT-functional V segments, including TRBV6-2 and TRBV6-3, could not be distinguished by the 87-base-pair reads and were therefore excluded. CMV serostatus was the only immune exposure information available for the cohort. In a later analysis, the rate of TCR association differed among HLA loci, with DRB1 alleles having the most associated TCRs and HLA-C alleles having the fewest. While some public TCRs were present in many individuals, most TCR sequences turned up only very rarely across donors. Sequencing depth was assumed to be roughly uniform across donors in the presence/absence analyses, though that assumption may not hold. A further reported finding was that TCR beta sequences accurately predicted the HLA-A and HLA-B alleles for most subjects in the first cohort.

From the cysteine through the phenylalanine, the CDR3 covers 16 amino acids. The entry retains the CDR3 DNA only, 48 bases that are in frame from base 1. From V the trimming removes 1 base and from J it removes 9 bases, while the gene matches leave 7 bases of the junction unaccounted for. The germline V gene provides CDR1 MNHNS and CDR2 SASEGT. The cohort was made up of 500 to 800 healthy bone marrow donors. Cohort members were all nominally healthy when sampled, although unrecorded immune exposures were likely present. The donor was CMV seronegative and was included in the group of 352 seronegative cohort members. Every donor gave a peripheral blood sample, and the peripheral blood mononuclear cells from that sample were used for TCR beta sequencing. Genomic DNA extraction from the blood cell samples was performed with the Qiagen DNeasy Blood Extraction Kit. The method was the immunoSEQ multiplex PCR assay. A mixture of 60 forward primers for TCR Vbeta segments and 13 reverse primers for TCR Jbeta segments was used in the multiplex PCR. A multiplex PCR assay on genomic DNA amplified the CDR3 region of rearranged TCR beta genes. The amplified TCR beta libraries were sequenced on the Illumina HiSeq System as 87-base-pair reads. In the paper's pipeline: In a later analysis, 80 million or so unique TCR beta chains were counted across the 500 to 850 repertoires, and roughly 11 million of these chains were shared by at least two donors. Raw reads were error-corrected and collapsed into unique sequences by a nearest-neighbor algorithm in which closely related sequences were merged to remove PCR and sequencing errors. To assign V, D and J gene segments, CDR3 sequences were aligned to IMGT reference sequences. For a sequence to be retained, at least a six-nucleotide match to both a V gene segment and a J gene segment was required. Rearrangements were called productive when the CDR3 lacked stop codons and stayed in frame with V and J; all others were non-productive. CDR3 was defined by IMGT convention, running from the second conserved V-encoded cysteine to the conserved J-encoded phenylalanine. The earlier analysis of 587 of the donors excluded sequences that lacked an unambiguous match to a single V gene segment. An earlier analysis of a few hundred of the donors called V segments functional above 56.7% productive rearrangements and segregating when the between-donor standard deviation exceeded 5%. To diagnose cytomegalovirus status from the catalog of TCR beta chain sequences, a statistical classification framework was built. V and J gene assignment, in a later analysis, came from comparing TCR nucleotide sequences with IMGT/GENE-DB human TR gene sequences. The TCRdist pipeline was used in a later analysis to assign CDR3 sequences and most-parsimonious VDJ recombination scenarios. In a later analysis, each TCR beta chain was defined by its CDR3 amino acid sequence together with its V-gene family, and reads lacking a unique V-gene family were excluded. As a way to deal with suspected cross-contamination and a sequencing artifact, a later analysis dropped hundreds of nucleotide sequences that were highly shared and had low generation probability. In a later analysis, a clonal expansion index for each public chain was calculated from normalized within-repertoire ranks of inferred template counts. In a later analysis, generation probabilities were computed with a VDJ recombination model fitted to out-of-frame rearrangements, and the resulting probabilities were checked against IGoR. In a later analysis, TCR-TCR, TCR-HLA and TCR-CMV co-occurrence was scored with hypergeometric tests, and a repertoire-size bias correction was applied to TCR pairs. To estimate false discovery rates, a later analysis permuted the HLA or CMV assignments 20 times. In a later analysis, co-occurring TCRs were grouped using DBSCAN, and TCRdist sequence similarity was added for clustering within HLA-allele-positive subsets. For co-occurrence clustering, repertoires with fewer than 30,000 or more than 120,000 public chains were excluded, along with four to six repertoires with anomalous nucleotide sharing. TCRdb mirrors the immuneACCESS table, restricted to in-frame sequences. Some clones are absent from its copies; in checked studies, under half trace to an unresolved V gene, and the reason for the others is unknown. V and J calls plus clone size are reproduced from that table; the DNA served to infer D and trimming. Within this sample are about 57,000 clones, with around 82% of them counted one time only. Of the sample, over 5% is held by the ten largest clones.

As to this clone: Its antigen is still unknown. No much larger clonotype is one base removed from it; base qualities were not supplied.

The chain links TRBV6-1 with TRBJ1-6, with 9 central nucleotides matching TRBD1. The receptor was derived from a male donor in good health and CMV-seronegative. Sequencing was carried out using PBMCs. The DNA reads as follows: TGTGCCAGCAGTGAAGTCACAGGGGGCTCGAGTTCACCCCTCCACTTT. Its protein reads: CASSEVTGGSSSPLHF.